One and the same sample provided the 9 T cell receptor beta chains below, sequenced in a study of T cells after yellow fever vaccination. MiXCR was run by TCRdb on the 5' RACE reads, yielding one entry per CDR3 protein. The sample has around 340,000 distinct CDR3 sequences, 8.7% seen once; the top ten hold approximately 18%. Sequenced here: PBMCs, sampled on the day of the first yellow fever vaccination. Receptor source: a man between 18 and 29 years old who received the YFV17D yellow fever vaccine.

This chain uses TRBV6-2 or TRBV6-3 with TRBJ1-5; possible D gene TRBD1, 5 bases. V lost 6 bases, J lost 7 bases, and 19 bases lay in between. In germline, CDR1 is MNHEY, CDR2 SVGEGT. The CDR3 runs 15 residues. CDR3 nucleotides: TGTGCCAGCAGAGAAAGGGACCCTGACGAACAGCCCCAGCATTTT. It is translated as CASRERDPDEQPQHF.

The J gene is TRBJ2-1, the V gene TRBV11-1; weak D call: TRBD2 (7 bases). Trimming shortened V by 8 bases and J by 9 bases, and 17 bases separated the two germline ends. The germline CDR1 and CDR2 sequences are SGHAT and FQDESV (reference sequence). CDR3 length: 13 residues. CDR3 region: CASGSGGGIEQFF. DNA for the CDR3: TGTGCCAGCGGCTCCGGCGGGGGCATTGAGCAGTTCTTC.

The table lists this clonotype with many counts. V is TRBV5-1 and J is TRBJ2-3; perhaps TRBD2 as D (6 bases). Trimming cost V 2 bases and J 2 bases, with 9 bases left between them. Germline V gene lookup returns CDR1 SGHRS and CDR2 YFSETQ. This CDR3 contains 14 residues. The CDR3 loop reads CASSLGGATDTQYF. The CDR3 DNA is TGCGCCAGCAGCTTAGGAGGGGCCACAGATACGCAGTATTTT.

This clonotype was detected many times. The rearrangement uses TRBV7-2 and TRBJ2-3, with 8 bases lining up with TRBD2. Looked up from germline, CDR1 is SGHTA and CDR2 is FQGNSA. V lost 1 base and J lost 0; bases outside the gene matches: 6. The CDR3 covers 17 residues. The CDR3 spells CASSLVASGLSTDTQYF. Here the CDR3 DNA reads TGTGCCAGCAGCTTAGTCGCTAGCGGGCTGAGCACAGATACGCAGTATTTT. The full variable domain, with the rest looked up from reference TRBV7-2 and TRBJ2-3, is GAGVSQSPSNKVTEKGKDVELRCDPISGHTALYWYRQSLGQGLEFLIYFQGNSAPDKSGLPSDRFSAERTGGSVSTLTIQRTQQEDSAVYLCASSLVASGLSTDTQYFGPGTRLTVL.

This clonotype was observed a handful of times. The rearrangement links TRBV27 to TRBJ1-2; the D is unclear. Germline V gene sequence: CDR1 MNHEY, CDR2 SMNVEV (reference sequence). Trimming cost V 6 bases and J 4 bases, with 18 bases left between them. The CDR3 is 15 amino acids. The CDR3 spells CASRLSIVGSYGYTF. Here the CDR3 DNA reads TGTGCCAGCAGACTATCGATTGTGGGAAGCTATGGCTACACCTTC.

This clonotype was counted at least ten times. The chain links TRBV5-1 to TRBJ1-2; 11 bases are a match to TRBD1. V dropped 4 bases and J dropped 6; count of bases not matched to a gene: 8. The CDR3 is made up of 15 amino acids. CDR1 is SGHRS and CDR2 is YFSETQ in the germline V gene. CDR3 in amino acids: CASSVDRGRRNGYTF. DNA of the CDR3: TGCGCCAGCAGCGTGGACAGGGGGCGCCGGAATGGCTACACCTTC. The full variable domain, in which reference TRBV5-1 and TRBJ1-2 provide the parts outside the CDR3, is KAGVTQTPRYLIKTRGQQVTLSCSPISGHRSVSWYQQTPGQGLQFLFEYFSETQRNKGNFPGRFSGRQFSNSRSEMNVSTLELGDSALYLCASSVDRGRRNGYTFGSGTRLTVV.

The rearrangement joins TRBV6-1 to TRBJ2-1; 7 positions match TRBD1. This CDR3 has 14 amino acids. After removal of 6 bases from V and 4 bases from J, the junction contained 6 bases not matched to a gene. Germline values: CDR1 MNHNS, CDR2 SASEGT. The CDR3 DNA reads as TGTGCCAGCAGACCGGGACAGCCATACAATGAGCAGTTCTTC. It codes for CASRPGQPYNEQFF.

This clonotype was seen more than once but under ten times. The CDR3 sequence is CSASDVASGKQETQYF. CDR3 sequence (DNA): TGCAGTGCTAGTGATGTGGCTAGCGGGAAACAAGAGACCCAGTACTTC. The genes are TRBV20-1 and TRBJ2-5; 9 bases map to TRBD2. Germline CDR1 is DFQATT and CDR2 is SNEGSKA (reference sequence). This CDR3 has 16 amino acids. Trimming cost V 3 bases and J 2 bases; bases outside gene matches: 10.

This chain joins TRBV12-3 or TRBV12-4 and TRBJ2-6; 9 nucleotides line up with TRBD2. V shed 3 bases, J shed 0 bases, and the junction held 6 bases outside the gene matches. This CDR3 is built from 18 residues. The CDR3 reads CASSLRGGSISGANVLTF. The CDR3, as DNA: TGTGCCAGCAGTTTGCGGGGGGGGTCGATCTCTGGGGCCAACGTCCTGACTTTC.